Only one count was recorded for the clone carrying this TCR beta chain. The target antigen is unknown. Data came from immunoSEQ multiplex PCR; TCRdb stores just in-frame clones and leaves some out. In the table there are 2 million to 2.5 million clones, 93% of which are singletons. Trimming left V 3 bases short and J 0 bases short, with 14 bases between. CDR3 length: 17 amino acids. Germline assignment: CDR1 MNHNS and CDR2 SASEGT. The sample originates from a study of shared clonotypes between healthy human individuals. Study observations and caveats: Clonotype sharing among donors, it was expected, would be affected by sequencing depth.

This TCR came from a man in his late teens or twenties in good health. Some clones in this sample may be carry-over from other donors' samples. What was sequenced was naive CD4+ T cells from PBMCs. Subset described: CD45RA+ positively selected. The chain uses TRBV6-1 and TRBJ1-4; D gene unclear. The CDR3 DNA reads as TGTGCCAGCAGTGACCTCCTCGACCCTACAACTAATGAAAAACTGTTTTTT. It yields the protein CASSDLLDPTTNEKLFF.